This is a list of T cell receptor beta chains from one sample in a study of shared T cell receptors in the human thymus. TCRdb's copy holds only in-frame clones and misses some; the assay was immunoSEQ multiplex PCR. The table includes roughly 500,000 clones, about four fifths detected once. These records were also assigned to another study, of human thymus T cells.

The sample taken for sequencing was thymocytes. The receptors here all came from a boy younger than two with a congenital heart defect. Each CDR3 is given with its conserved first and last residue. D genes are given only for firm matches. Expanded clones are given a class, and other clones once, few, many or no size at all.

J: TRBJ1-2; size: -; V: TRBV27; D: TRBD1; DNA: TGTGCCAGCAGTTTAGGAGGGGGCGGGAACTATGGCTACACCTTC; CDR3: CASSLGGGGNYGYTF
J: TRBJ2-6; size: once; V: TRBV11-1; D: TRBD2; DNA: TGTGCCAGCAGCCCAGCGGGGAGGCTGCCCTCTGGGGCCAACGTCCTGACTTTC; CDR3: CASSPAGRLPSGANVLTF
J: TRBJ2-2; size: -; V: TRBV6-5; D: -; DNA: TGTGCCAGCAGCTGGGGGGCCGGGGAGCTGTTTTTT; CDR3: CASSWGAGELFF
J: TRBJ2-5; size: -; V: TRBV2; D: TRBD2; DNA: TGTGCCAGCAGTGAATCCGGCGGGAGGTGGCAAGAGACCCAGTACTTC; CDR3: CASSESGGRWQETQYF
J: TRBJ1-3; size: -; V: TRBV4-3; D: TRBD1; DNA: TGCGCCAGCAGCCAAATGAGGCGGCGACAGGGGGCCTCTGGAAACACCATATATTTT; CDR3: CASSQMRRRQGASGNTIYF
J: TRBJ1-1; size: -; V: TRBV21-1; D: -; DNA: TGTGCCAGCAGCGTAGAGCGGCCTGAAGCTTTCTTT; CDR3: CASSVERPEAFF
J: TRBJ2-5; size: -; V: TRBV28; D: -; DNA: TGTGCCAGCAGTTTACAGGAAAGAGAGACCCAGTACTTC; CDR3: CASSLQERETQYF
J: TRBJ1-1; size: few; V: TRBV25-1; D: TRBD1; DNA: TGTGCCAGCAGTAACCAGACCCCCGGGACAGGCTTGAACACTGAAGCTTTCTTT; CDR3: CASSNQTPGTGLNTEAFF
J: TRBJ2-3; size: -; V: TRBV19; D: -; DNA: TGTGCCAGTAGTCGGACACCTAGCACAGATACGCAGTATTTT; CDR3: CASSRTPSTDTQYF
J: TRBJ2-5; size: -; V: TRBV19; D: -; DNA: TGTGCCAGTAGTATAGCACACAGGGCTCAAATGGGGACCCAGTACTTC; CDR3: CASSIAHRAQMGTQYF